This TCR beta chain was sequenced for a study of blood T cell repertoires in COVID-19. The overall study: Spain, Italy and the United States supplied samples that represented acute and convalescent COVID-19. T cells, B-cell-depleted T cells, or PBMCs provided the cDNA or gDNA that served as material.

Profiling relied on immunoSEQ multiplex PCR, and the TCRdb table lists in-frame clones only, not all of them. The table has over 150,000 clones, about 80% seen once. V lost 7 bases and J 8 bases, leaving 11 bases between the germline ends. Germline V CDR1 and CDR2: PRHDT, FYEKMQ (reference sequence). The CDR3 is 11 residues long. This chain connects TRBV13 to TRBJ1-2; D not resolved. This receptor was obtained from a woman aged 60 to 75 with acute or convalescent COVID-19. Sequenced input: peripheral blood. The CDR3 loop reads CASKSGFGYTF. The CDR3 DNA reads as TGTGCCAGCAAGTCGGGGTTCGGCTACACCTTC.